The T cell receptor beta chain under discussion was sequenced for a study of vaccination and CD4 T cells after COVID-19. Turning to the study itself: Timing of post-vaccine sample collection was a median 72 days after dose two, with a range of 14 to 241. Control cultures were given a CEFX pool, an HIV-1 Nef pool, or no peptide.

The assay that was used to sequence DNA from cultured CD4+ T cells was the Oncomine TCR Beta short-read assay. TCRdb re-called the PCR reads with MiXCR, one entry per CDR3 protein. The sample carries approximately 16,000 distinct CDR3 sequences, 30% to 45% recorded once. In regard to this clonotype: Its antigen is unidentified.

Specified treatment: approximately nine-day PBMC culture with coronavirus spike peptide pools or control peptides (ViraFEST assay). With approximately 9.9 ug/ml peptide pools and 9.5 to 10 IU/ml IL-2, PBMCs were cultured at some 2 million per well. This CDR3 comprises 16 residues. V shed 2 bases and J 3 bases; nucleotides not matched to a gene: 9. Germline V gene sequence: CDR1 MDHEN, CDR2 SYDVKM. Sequences were obtained from cultured CD4+ T cells from blood. The TCR originated in a human donor with COVID-19. V usage is TRBV28 and J usage is TRBJ1-1; 7 bases match TRBD1. The CDR3 reads CASSLRTGPLYTEAFF. CDR3 DNA sequence: TGTGCCAGCAGTTTACGGACAGGTCCGCTGTACACTGAAGCTTTCTTT.